These 17 T cell receptor beta chains were all obtained from the same sample, sequenced in a study of radiotherapy plus CTLA-4 blockade in lung cancer. The method was immunoSEQ multiplex PCR; TCRdb's version includes in-frame clones alone and lacks a portion of them. The sample has 35,000 to 40,000 clones, roughly 85% seen once. Here the sequenced sample was peripheral blood, taken from a patient treated with radiotherapy plus ipilimumab. The receptors shown here come from a human donor with non-small cell lung cancer whose response to radiotherapy plus ipilimumab could not be evaluated.

About this clone itself: Other nucleotide sequences from this sample produce the same CDR3. This sequence joins TRBV29-1 and TRBJ1-1; perhaps TRBD1 as D (6 bases). Germline V gene data show CDR1 as SQVTM and CDR2 as ANQGSEA. V lost 6 bases and J 1 base, leaving 12 bases between the germline ends. The CDR3 is made up of 13 amino acids. This chain's CDR3 is CSVTQGPNTEAFF. The CDR3 coding sequence is TGCAGCGTCACACAGGGCCCGAACACTGAAGCTTTCTTT. Based on the CDR3 plus reference TRBV29-1 and TRBJ1-1, the full variable domain is SAVISQKPSRDICQRGTSLTIQCQVDSQVTMMFWYRQQPGQSLTLIATANQGSEATYESGFVIDKFPISRPNLTFSTLTVSNMSPEDSSIYLCSVTQGPNTEAFFGQGTRLTVV.

This rearrangement joins TRBV19 to TRBJ1-5; TRBD1 aligns across 10 bases. The CDR3 covers 13 residues. The J segment lost 12 bases and the V segment lost 9 bases, leaving 11 bases of the junction unmatched. Germline CDR1 is LNHDA and CDR2 is SQIVND (reference sequence). CDR3 protein: CARTGQGDPLQHF. The CDR3 DNA follows: TGTGCCAGGACAGGACAGGGGGACCCTCTCCAGCATTTT.

The V and J genes are TRBV6-1 and TRBJ1-2; TRBD1 matches at 9 bases. The germline gives CDR1 MNHNS, CDR2 SASEGT. The CDR3 spans 15 residues. Trimming removed 7 bases from V and 3 bases from J; junction bases left unmatched: 9. Here the CDR3 reads CASTRWDRDDYGYTF. For the CDR3, the DNA is TGTGCCAGCACCCGGTGGGACAGGGACGACTATGGCTACACCTTC.

The CDR3 nucleotides are TGTGCCAGCAGTTTTGGGCCAGGTCCCTACGAGCAGTACTTC. Protein product: CASSFGPGPYEQYF. V and J are TRBV27 and TRBJ2-7; D gene ambiguous. This CDR3 is built from 14 residues. The V end lost 3 bases, the J end lost 2 bases, and 11 bases lay between the germline ends. Germline loops: CDR1 MNHEY, CDR2 SMNVEV (reference sequence).

The V and J genes are TRBV11-2 and TRBJ2-4; tentatively, D is TRBD2 (5 bases). CDR3 length equals 16 residues. The germline CDR1 and CDR2 sequences are SGHAT and FQNNGV. The V and J ends lost 5 bases and 0 bases respectively, with 14 bases between them. The CDR3 loop is CASSRERNLAKNIQYF. The CDR3 bases are TGTGCCAGCAGCAGGGAGCGGAACTTAGCCAAAAACATTCAGTACTTC.

This clone was observed once. The chain combines TRBV4-2 with TRBJ2-7, with 7 bases fitting TRBD2. Per germline, CDR1 LGHNA and CDR2 YNFKEQ. There are 15 residues in the CDR3. With 0 bases clipped from V and 3 bases from J, the junction kept 5 bases outside the gene matches. The CDR3 here is CASSQDLGGSYEQYF. Written as DNA, the CDR3 is TGTGCCAGCAGCCAAGATTTGGGGGGGAGCTACGAGCAGTACTTC.

The chain combines TRBV7-8 with TRBJ2-7; TRBD2 aligns across 10 bases. J was trimmed by 5 bases and V by 2 bases; bases with no gene match: 6. Germline V lookup: CDR1 SGHVS, CDR2 FQNEAQ. The CDR3 totals 15 residues. CDR3 in amino acids: CASSLRGGLAHEQYF. The CDR3 DNA reads TGTGCCAGCAGCTTACGGGGGGGACTAGCGCACGAGCAGTACTTC.

The V and J genes are TRBV27 and TRBJ2-5; TRBD1 agrees at 10 bases. The J call may be incorrect, as the DNA end agrees better with TRBJ2-7. Germline CDR1 MNHEY, CDR2 SMNVEV (reference sequence). CDR3 size: 14 residues. CDR3 loop: CASSPLGQGGEQYF. CDR3 bases: TGTGCCAGCAGTCCTCTCGGACAGGGGGGCGAGCAGTACTTC.

The chain joins TRBV2 to TRBJ2-2, with 7 bases fitting TRBD1. CDR1 is SNHLY, CDR2 FYNNEI, per germline. The CDR3 loop spans 16 amino acids. Trimming cost V 4 bases and J 4 bases; bases outside gene matches: 9. CDR3 protein: CASSGQGPIGTGELFF. The DNA for the CDR3 is TGTGCCAGCAGTGGACAGGGCCCTATAGGCACCGGGGAGCTGTTTTTT.

The genes are TRBV10-2 and TRBJ1-1; D is possibly TRBD1 (5 bases). From germline, CDR1 is WSHSY and CDR2 SAAADI. Trimming shortened V by 5 bases and J by 0 bases, and 13 bases separated the two germline ends. The CDR3 runs to 15 residues. CDR3 region: CASSLQAIVNTEAFF. Written as DNA, the CDR3 is TGCGCCAGCAGTTTACAGGCTATCGTGAACACTGAAGCTTTCTTT.

The gene calls are TRBV27 and TRBJ2-6; the D is unclear. Germline-derived CDR1 and CDR2 are MNHEY and SMNVEV (reference sequence). Trimming took 3 bases from V and 4 from J, leaving 10 bases between them. The CDR3 sequence is 15 residues long. The CDR3 coding sequence is TGTGCCAGCAGTTTGTGGGCAGGCGGGGCCAACGTCCTGACTTTC. The encoded protein is CASSLWAGGANVLTF.

The chain employs TRBV10-2 and TRBJ2-3; unclear D gene. This CDR3 has 14 residues. CDR1 and CDR2 from the germline V gene are WSHSY and SAAADI. The V and J ends lost 11 bases and 6 bases respectively, with 21 bases between them. CDR3 coding DNA: TGCGCCTCTACAACGGTCCTTCTCGGGGATACGCAGTATTTT. It specifies CASTTVLLGDTQYF.

This sequence joins TRBV28 and TRBJ2-7, with a possible D match to TRBD1 (5 bases). Between the trimmed V and J ends, which lost 8 bases and 6 bases, there was a span of 26 bases. There are 16 residues in the CDR3. Per germline, CDR1 MDHEN and CDR2 SYDVKM. This CDR3 is CASQKRSRGRGSEQYF. The CDR3 DNA reads TGTGCCAGCCAAAAACGCTCAAGGGGTAGGGGCTCCGAGCAGTACTTC.

The chain recombines TRBV6-5 with TRBJ2-5; 7 bases line up with TRBD1. Germline V gene lookup returns CDR1 MNHEY and CDR2 SVGAGI. V shed 0 bases and J 5 bases; nucleotides not matched to a gene: 9. The CDR3 runs to 16 residues. Here the CDR3 reads CASSYSQGISRETQYF. The DNA for the CDR3 is TGTGCCAGCAGTTACTCACAGGGGATAAGCAGGGAGACCCAGTACTTC.

This clone was seen once. This specimen includes other DNA sequences encoding the same CDR3. The chain is built from TRBV5-5 and TRBJ2-4; D is possibly TRBD2 (5 bases). CDR1 SGHKS and CDR2 YYEKEE come from the germline V gene (reference sequence). There are 14 residues in the CDR3. Trimming took off 0 bases at V and 1 base at J, with 5 bases between the two ends. CDR3 DNA sequence: TGTGCCAGCAGCTTGGCGGGGGCCAAAAACATTCAGTACTTC. As protein: CASSLAGAKNIQYF.

DNA for the CDR3: TGTGCCAGCAGCATCTTCAATCCGAGCTCTGGAAACACCATATATTTT. Its protein is CASSIFNPSSGNTIYF. V is TRBV5-6 and J is TRBJ1-3; no definite D call. Trimming left V 4 bases short and J 0 bases short, with 14 bases between. CDR3 length: 16 amino acids. The germline V gene encodes CDR1 SGHDT and CDR2 YYEEEE. The full variable domain, in which reference TRBV5-6 and TRBJ1-3 provide the parts outside the CDR3, is DAGVTQSPTHLIKTRGQQVTLRCSPKSGHDTVSWYQQALGQGPQFIFQYYEEEERQRGNFPDRFSGHQFPNYSSELNVNALLLGDSALYLCASSIFNPSSGNTIYFGEGSWLTVV.

In this sample, this clone turned up once. The chain has TRBV5-4 and TRBJ2-5, with 7 bases fitting TRBD1. Looked up from germline, CDR1 is SGHNT and CDR2 is YYREEE (reference sequence). Trimming cost V 0 bases and J 1 base; bases outside gene matches: 3. The CDR3 runs 15 residues. The CDR3 protein is CASSLGDSFQETQYF. The CDR3 nucleotides read TGTGCCAGCAGCTTGGGGGACAGCTTCCAAGAGACCCAGTACTTC.